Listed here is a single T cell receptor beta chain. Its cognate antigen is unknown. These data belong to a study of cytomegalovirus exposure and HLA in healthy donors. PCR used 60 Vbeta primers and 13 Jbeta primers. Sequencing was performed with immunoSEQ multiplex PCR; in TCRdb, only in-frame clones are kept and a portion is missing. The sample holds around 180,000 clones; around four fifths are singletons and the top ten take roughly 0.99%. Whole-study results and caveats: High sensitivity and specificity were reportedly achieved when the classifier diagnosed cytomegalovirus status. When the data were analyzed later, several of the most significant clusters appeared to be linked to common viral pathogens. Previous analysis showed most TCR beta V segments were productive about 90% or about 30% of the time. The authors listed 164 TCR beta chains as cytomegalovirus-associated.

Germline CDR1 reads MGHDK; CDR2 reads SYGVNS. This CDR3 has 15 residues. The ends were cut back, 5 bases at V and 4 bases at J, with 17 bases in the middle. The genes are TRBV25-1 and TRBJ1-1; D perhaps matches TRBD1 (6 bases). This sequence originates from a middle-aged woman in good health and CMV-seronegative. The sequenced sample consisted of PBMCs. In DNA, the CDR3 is TGTGCCAGCAGTCGGGGGGGGGCCGGGGGCACTGAAGCTTTCTTT. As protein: CASSRGGAGGTEAFF.